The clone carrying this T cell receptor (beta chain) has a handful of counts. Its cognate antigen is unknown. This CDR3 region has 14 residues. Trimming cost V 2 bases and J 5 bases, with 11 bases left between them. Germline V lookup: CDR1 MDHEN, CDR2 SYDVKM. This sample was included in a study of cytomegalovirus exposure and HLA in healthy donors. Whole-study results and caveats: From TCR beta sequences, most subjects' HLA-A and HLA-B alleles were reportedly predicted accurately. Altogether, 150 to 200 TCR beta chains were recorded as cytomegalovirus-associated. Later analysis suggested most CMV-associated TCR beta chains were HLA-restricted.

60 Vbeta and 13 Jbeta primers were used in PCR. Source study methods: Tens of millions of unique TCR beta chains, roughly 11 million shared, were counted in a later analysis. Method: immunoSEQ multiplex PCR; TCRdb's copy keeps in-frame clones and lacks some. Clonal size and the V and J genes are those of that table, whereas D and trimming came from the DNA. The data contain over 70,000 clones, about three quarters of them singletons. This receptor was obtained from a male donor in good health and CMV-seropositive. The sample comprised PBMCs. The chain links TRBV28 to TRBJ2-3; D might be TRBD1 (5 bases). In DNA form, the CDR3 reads TGTGCCAGCAGTTTAGGTCTAAGGGGAGATACGCAGTATTTT. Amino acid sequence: CASSLGLRGDTQYF.